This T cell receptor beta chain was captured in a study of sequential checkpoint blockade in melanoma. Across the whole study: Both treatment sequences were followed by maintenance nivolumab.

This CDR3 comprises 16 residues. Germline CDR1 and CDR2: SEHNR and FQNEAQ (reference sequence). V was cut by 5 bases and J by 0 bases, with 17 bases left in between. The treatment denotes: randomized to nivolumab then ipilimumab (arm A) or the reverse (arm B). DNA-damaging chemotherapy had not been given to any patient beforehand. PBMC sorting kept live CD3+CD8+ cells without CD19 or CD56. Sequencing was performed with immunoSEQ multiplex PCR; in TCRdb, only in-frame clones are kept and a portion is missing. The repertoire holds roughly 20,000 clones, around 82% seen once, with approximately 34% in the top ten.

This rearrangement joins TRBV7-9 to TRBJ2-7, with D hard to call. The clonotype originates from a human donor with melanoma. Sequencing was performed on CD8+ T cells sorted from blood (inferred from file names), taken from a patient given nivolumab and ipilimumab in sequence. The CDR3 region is CASSPVLFTTSYEQYF. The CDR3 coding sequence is TGTGCCAGCAGCCCGGTCCTCTTTACCACCTCCTACGAGCAGTACTTC.